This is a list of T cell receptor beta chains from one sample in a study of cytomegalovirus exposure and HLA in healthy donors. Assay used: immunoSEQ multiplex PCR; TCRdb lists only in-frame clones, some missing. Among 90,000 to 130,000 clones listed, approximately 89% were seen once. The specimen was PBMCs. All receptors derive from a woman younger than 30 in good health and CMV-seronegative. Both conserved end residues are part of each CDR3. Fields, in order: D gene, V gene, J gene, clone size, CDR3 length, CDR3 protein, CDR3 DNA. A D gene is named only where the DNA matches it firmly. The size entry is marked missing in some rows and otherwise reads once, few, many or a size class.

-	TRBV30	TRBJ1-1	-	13	CAWRITGSTEAFF	TGTGCCTGGAGAATAACAGGGTCCACTGAAGCTTTCTTT
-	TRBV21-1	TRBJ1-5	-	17	CALDRDRGFYSNQPQHF	TGTGCCTTAGACAGGGACAGGGGGTTTTATAGCAATCAGCCCCAGCATTTT
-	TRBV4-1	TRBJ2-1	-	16	CASSVGGGQGHNEQFF	TGCGCCAGCAGTGTGGGGGGGGGACAAGGCCACAATGAGCAGTTCTTC
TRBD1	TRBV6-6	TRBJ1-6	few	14	CASRGGQGKSPLHF	TGTGCCAGCAGGGGAGGACAGGGCAAATCACCCCTCCACTTT
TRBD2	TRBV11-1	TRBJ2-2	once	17	CASSTLGLAENTGELFF	TGTGCCAGCAGCACGTTAGGACTAGCGGAAAACACCGGGGAGCTGTTTTTT
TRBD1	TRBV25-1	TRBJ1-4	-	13	CASSEGQEGKLFF	TGTGCCAGCAGTGAAGGACAGGAGGGAAAACTGTTTTTT
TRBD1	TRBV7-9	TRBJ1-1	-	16	CASSPRQAGGETEAFF	TGTGCCAGCAGCCCCCGGCAGGCAGGGGGCGAAACTGAAGCTTTCTTT
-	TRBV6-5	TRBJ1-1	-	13	CASRPSDTRVAFF	TGTGCCAGCAGGCCAAGTGACACTCGTGTGGCTTTCTTT
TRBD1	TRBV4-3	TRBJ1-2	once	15	CASSRNGQGAFGYTF	TGCGCCAGCAGCCGCAACGGACAGGGGGCTTTTGGCTACACCTTC
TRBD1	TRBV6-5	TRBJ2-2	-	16	CASSSGTALNTGELFF	TGTGCCAGCAGTTCCGGGACAGCGCTCAACACCGGGGAGCTGTTTTTT
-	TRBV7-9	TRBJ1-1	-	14	CASSFRSENTEAFF	TGTGCCAGCAGCTTCCGCAGTGAGAACACTGAAGCTTTCTTT
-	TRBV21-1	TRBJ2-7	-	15	CATHRREVRAIEQYF	TGTGCCACCCATCGACGGGAGGTGCGGGCGATCGAGCAGTACTTC
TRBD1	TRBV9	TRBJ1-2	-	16	CASSGRTGEWYYGYTF	TGTGCCAGCAGCGGAAGAACAGGGGAATGGTACTATGGCTACACCTTC
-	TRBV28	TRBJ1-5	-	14	CASRGSGATSPQHF	TGTGCCAGCAGAGGGTCAGGGGCGACCTCTCCCCAGCATTTT
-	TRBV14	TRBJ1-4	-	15	CASSQEAGVNEKLFF	TGTGCCAGCAGCCAAGAAGCTGGAGTTAATGAAAAACTGTTTTTT
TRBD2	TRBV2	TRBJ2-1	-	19	CASSEAGLAGVPDDNEQFF	TGTGCCAGCAGTGAAGCGGGGCTAGCGGGAGTGCCGGACGACAATGAGCAGTTCTTC
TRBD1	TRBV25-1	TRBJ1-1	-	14	CASRGTGGALEAFF	TGTGCCAGCAGAGGTACAGGGGGCGCGTTGGAAGCTTTCTTT
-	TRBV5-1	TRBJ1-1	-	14	CASSLLTENTEAFF	TGCGCCAGCAGCCTCCTGACAGAAAACACTGAAGCTTTCTTT
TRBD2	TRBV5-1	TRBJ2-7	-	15	CASSLILAGIDEQYF	TGCGCCAGCAGCTTAATCCTAGCGGGAATCGACGAGCAGTACTTC
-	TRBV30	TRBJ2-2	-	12	CAWTANTGELFF	TGTGCCTGGACAGCGAACACCGGGGAGCTGTTTTTT
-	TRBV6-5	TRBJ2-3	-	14	CASSYKPLEGTQYF	TGTGCCAGCAGTTACAAACCTCTAGAAGGTACGCAGTATTTT
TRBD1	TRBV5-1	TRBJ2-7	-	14	CASSQGAHRDEQYF	TGCGCCAGCAGCCAGGGGGCCCATCGGGACGAGCAGTACTTC
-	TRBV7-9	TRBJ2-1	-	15	CASGRTVSSYNEQFF	TGTGCCAGCGGAAGGACAGTGAGCTCCTACAATGAGCAGTTCTTC
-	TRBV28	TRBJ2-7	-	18	CASSFEGGRPTLSYEQYF	TGTGCCAGCAGTTTCGAGGGGGGGCGACCGACCCTCTCCTACGAGCAGTACTTC
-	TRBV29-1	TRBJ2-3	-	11	CSVVFTDTQYF	TGCAGCGTTGTCTTCACAGATACGCAGTATTTT
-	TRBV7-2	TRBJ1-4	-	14	CASSFSATNEKLFF	TGTGCCAGCAGCTTCAGTGCAACTAATGAAAAACTGTTTTTT